One and the same sample provided the 2 T cell receptor beta chains below, sequenced in a study of low-dose radiotherapy and immunotherapy resistance in tumors. TRAV- and TRBV-specific primers were used for first-strand cDNA, which covered alpha and beta chains. The TCRs were subjected to amplification over about 20 PCR cycles employing a constant-region primer in conjunction with a V-primer adapter. A single record per CDR3 protein comes from TCRdb applying MiXCR to the reads. The sample carries roughly 11,000 distinct CDR3 sequences, 45% to 55% recorded once. The receptors come from a human donor with advanced metastatic prostate, ovarian, gallbladder or colorectal cancer (not recorded which). This table probably holds off-target reads from a library built for another chain.

The chain is built from TRBV4-1 and TRBJ2-2; D assignment may be TRBD1 or TRBD2 (5 bases each). The CDR3 runs 14 residues. Germline V CDR1 and CDR2: MGHRA, YSYEKL. V lost 3 bases and J lost 6, with 11 bases in between. The CDR3 region is CASSQWGYSGELFF. In DNA, the CDR3 is TGCGCCAGCAGCCAGTGGGGGTACTCCGGGGAGCTGTTTTTT.

This clonotype was recorded a few times. This sequence joins TRBV7-9 and TRBJ2-7; 7 bases are shared with TRBD1. The CDR3 is 14 amino acids. The junction had 6 bases not matched to a gene; V was cut back by 2 bases and J by 5 bases. Germline V CDR1 and CDR2: SEHNR, FQNEAQ (reference sequence). CDR3 nucleotide sequence: TGTGCCAGCAGCTTAAGCACAGGGGTCCACGAGCAGTACTTC. Encoded protein: CASSLSTGVHEQYF.